This T cell receptor beta chain appears in the sequencing data of a study of read filtering for tumor transcriptome and immune sequencing. On the study more broadly: The cohort had over 16 men and over twelve women aged about 47 to 80, mean about 72 years.

The CDR3 runs to 13 residues. V dropped 4 bases and J dropped 7; count of bases not matched to a gene: 7. Germline lookup yields CDR1 MDHEN and CDR2 SYDVKM. From 350 to 500 ng of RNA, a library with molecular barcoded alpha/delta and beta/gamma adaptors was made. TCRdb reprocessed the reads with MiXCR, giving one entry per CDR3 protein. Of 35,000 to 40,000 distinct CDR3 sequences detected, roughly an eighth appear once; the ten largest clones hold 25% to 35%. This TCR came from a donor at least 40 years old with multiple myeloma. The J gene is TRBJ2-7, the V gene TRBV28; 7 positions agree with TRBD1. The sequenced sample was a population of CD138-negative cells sorted from bone marrow. The CDR3 here is CASSSPGGWEQYF. CDR3 DNA sequence: TGTGCCAGCAGTTCCCCAGGGGGTTGGGAGCAGTACTTC.